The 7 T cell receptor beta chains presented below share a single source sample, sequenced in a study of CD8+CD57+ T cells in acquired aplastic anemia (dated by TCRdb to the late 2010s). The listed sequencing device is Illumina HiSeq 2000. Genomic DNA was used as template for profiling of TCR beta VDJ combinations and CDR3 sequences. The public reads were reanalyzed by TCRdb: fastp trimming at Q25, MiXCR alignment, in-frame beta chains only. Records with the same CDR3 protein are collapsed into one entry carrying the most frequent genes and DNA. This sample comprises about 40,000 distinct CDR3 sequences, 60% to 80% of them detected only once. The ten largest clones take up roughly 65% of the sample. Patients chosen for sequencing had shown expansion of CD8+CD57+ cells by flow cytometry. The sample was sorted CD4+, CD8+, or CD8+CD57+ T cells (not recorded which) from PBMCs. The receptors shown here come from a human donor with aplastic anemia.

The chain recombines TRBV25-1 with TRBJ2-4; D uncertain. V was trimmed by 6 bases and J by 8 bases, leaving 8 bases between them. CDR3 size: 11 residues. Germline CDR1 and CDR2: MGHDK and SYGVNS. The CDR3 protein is CASSQLDIQYF. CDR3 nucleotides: TGTGCCAGCAGCCAACTGGACATTCAGTACTTC.

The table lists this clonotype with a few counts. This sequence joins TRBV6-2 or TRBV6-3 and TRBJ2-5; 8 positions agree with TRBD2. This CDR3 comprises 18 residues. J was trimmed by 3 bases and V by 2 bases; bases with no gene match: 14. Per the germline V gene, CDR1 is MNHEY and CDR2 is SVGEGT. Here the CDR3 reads CASSYAPHQRGTKETQYF. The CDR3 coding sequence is TGTGCCAGCAGTTACGCCCCCCACCAGCGGGGGACTAAAGAGACCCAGTACTTC.

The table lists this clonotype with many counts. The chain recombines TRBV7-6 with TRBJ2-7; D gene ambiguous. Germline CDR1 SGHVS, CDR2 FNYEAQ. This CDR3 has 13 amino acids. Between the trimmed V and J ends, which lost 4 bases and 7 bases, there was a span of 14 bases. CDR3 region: CASSSLGRREQYF. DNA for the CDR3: TGTGCCAGCAGCTCCTTGGGTCGTAGGGAGCAGTACTTC.

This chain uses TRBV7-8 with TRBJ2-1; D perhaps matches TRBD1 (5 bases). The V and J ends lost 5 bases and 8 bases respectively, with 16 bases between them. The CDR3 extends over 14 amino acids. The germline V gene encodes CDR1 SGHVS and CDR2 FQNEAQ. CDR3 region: CASSGPGQLDEQFF. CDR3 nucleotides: TGTGCCAGCAGCGGCCCAGGGCAGCTGGATGAGCAGTTCTTC.

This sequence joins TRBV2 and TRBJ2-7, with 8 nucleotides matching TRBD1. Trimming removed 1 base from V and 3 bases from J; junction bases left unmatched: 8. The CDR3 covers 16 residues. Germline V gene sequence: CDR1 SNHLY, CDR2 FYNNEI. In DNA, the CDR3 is TGTGCCAGCAGTGAAGGGACAGGGACCCTCCTCTACGAGCAGTACTTC. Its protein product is CASSEGTGTLLYEQYF. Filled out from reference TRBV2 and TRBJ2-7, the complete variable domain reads EPEVTQTPSHQVTQMGQEVILRCVPISNHLYFYWYRQILGQKVEFLVSFYNNEISEKSEIFDDQFSVERPDGSNFTLKIRSTKLEDSAMYFCASSEGTGTLLYEQYFGPGTRLTVT.

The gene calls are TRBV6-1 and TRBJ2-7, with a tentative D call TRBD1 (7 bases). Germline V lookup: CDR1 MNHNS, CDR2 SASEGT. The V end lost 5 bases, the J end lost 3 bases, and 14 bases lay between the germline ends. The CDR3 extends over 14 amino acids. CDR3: CASSTPQGGYEQYF. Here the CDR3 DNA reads TGTGCCAGCAGTACTCCCCAGGGGGGCTACGAGCAGTACTTC.

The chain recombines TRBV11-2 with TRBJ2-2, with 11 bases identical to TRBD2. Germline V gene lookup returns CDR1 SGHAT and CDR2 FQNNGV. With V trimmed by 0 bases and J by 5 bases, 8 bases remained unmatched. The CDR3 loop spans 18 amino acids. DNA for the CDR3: TGTGCCAGCAGCTTAGAGACGCTAGCGGGAGGTTGGACCGGGGAGCTGTTTTTT. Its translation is CASSLETLAGGWTGELFF. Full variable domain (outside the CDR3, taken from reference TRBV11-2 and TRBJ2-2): EAGVAQSPRYKIIEKRQSVAFWCNPISGHATLYWYQQILGQGPKLLIQFQNNGVVDDSQLPKDRFSAERLKGVDSTLKIQPAKLEDSAVYLCASSLETLAGGWTGELFFGEGSRLTVL.